These 24 T cell receptor beta chains originate from one sample sequenced in a study of blood T cell repertoires in COVID-19. TCRdb keeps only in-frame clones here, not all; method: immunoSEQ multiplex PCR. This sample carries roughly 190,000 clones, roughly three quarters of them seen once, and the ten largest clones take roughly 8.6%. Sample: peripheral blood. These TCRs come from a woman in her 50s with active or convalescent COVID-19.

This chain joins TRBV5-1 and TRBJ2-2; possible D gene TRBD1, 6 bases. The V end lost 0 bases, the J end lost 9 bases, and 15 bases lay between the germline ends. CDR1 is SGHRS and CDR2 is YFSETQ in the germline V gene. The CDR3 runs 15 residues. CDR3 sequence: CASSLALQGVRELFF. The CDR3, as DNA: TGCGCCAGCAGCTTGGCCTTACAGGGTGTCCGGGAGCTGTTTTTT.

The V and J genes are TRBV5-6 and TRBJ2-7; 8 bases are a match to TRBD1. Germline lookup yields CDR1 SGHDT and CDR2 YYEEEE. CDR3 length equals 13 residues. V trimming: 5 bases; J trimming: 0 bases; junction bases outside the gene matches: 1. CDR3: CASSQGASYEQYF. DNA for the CDR3: TGTGCCAGCAGTCAGGGGGCCTCCTACGAGCAGTACTTC.

The rearrangement joins TRBV19 to TRBJ1-4; 8 bases match TRBD1. Germline V gene sequence: CDR1 LNHDA, CDR2 SQIVND (reference sequence). The CDR3 length is 16 residues. Germline trimming cut 5 bases from V and 6 bases from J; bases unmatched to any gene: 11. CDR3 sequence reads: CASSLRLGQADEKLFF. CDR3 in DNA: TGTGCCAGTAGTTTACGCCTGGGACAGGCGGATGAAAAACTGTTTTTT.

The chain has TRBV9 and TRBJ2-1, with 8 nucleotides matching TRBD2. The CDR3 loop spans 15 amino acids. From germline, CDR1 is SGDLS and CDR2 YYNGEE. V was clipped by 0 bases and J by 5 bases; unmatched bases: 4. In DNA form, the CDR3 reads TGTGCCAGCAGCGTAGGTCGGGGGGGCCACAATGAGCAGTTCTTC. This codes for CASSVGRGGHNEQFF. Filled out from reference TRBV9 and TRBJ2-1, the complete variable domain reads DSGVTQTPKHLITATGQRVTLRCSPRSGDLSVYWYQQSLDQGLQFLIQYYNGEERAKGNILERFSAQQFPDLHSELNLSSLELGDSALYFCASSVGRGGHNEQFFGPGTRLTVL.

The chain uses TRBV6-2 or TRBV6-3 and TRBJ1-5; maybe TRBD1 (5 bases). The CDR3 totals 16 residues. Trimming shortened V by 0 bases and J by 7 bases, and 16 bases separated the two germline ends. Germline-derived CDR1 and CDR2 are MNHEY and SVGEGT. CDR3 residues: CASSYSSRGLGQPQHF. In DNA form, the CDR3 reads TGTGCCAGCAGTTACTCGAGTAGGGGTCTGGGGCAGCCCCAGCATTTT.

The chain carries TRBV7-2 and TRBJ2-7; TRBD2 might be the D (5 bases). Germline V gene data show CDR1 as SGHTA and CDR2 as FQGNSA. Trimming pared 5 bases from V and 1 base from J, leaving 12 bases between. The CDR3 runs 14 residues. CDR3 protein: CASSLMEVSYEQYF. The DNA of the CDR3 is TGTGCCAGCAGCCTTATGGAGGTATCCTACGAGCAGTACTTC.

V is TRBV28 and J is TRBJ2-5, with a tentative D call TRBD2 (5 bases). The CDR3 extends over 12 amino acids. Trimming pared 5 bases from V and 5 bases from J, leaving 9 bases between. CDR1 is MDHEN and CDR2 is SYDVKM in the germline V gene. The CDR3 DNA sequence: TGTGCCAGCAGTATCCGGAGGGAGACCCAGTACTTC. This codes for CASSIRRETQYF.

The sample holds a few counts of this clone. The chain combines TRBV28 with TRBJ1-5; D unresolved. The CDR3 has 16 residues. CDR1 and CDR2 from the germline V gene are MDHEN and SYDVKM. V gave up 1 base and J gave up 0 bases, with 10 bases separating them. As DNA, the CDR3 is TGTGCCAGCAGTTTATTTGCAGGTCATAGCAATCAGCCCCAGCATTTT. Translation: CASSLFAGHSNQPQHF.

The chain has TRBV3-1 (or the pseudogene TRBV3-2) and TRBJ2-2; D might be TRBD1 (6 bases). The V end was cut by 1 base, the J end by 5 bases, with 8 bases between. This CDR3 has 14 amino acids. From germline, CDR1 is LGHDT and CDR2 YNNKEL (reference sequence). CDR3 in DNA: TGTGCCAGCAGCCAAGTGACAGGAACCGGGGAGCTGTTTTTT. Encoded protein: CASSQVTGTGELFF.

This rearrangement joins TRBV19 to TRBJ2-7; 8 bases align to TRBD1. The CDR3 loop spans 15 amino acids. The ends lost 4 bases at V and 2 bases at J; junction bases unmatched: 7. CDR1 LNHDA and CDR2 SQIVND come from the germline V gene (reference sequence). The DNA of the CDR3 is TGTGCCAGTAGTAGCGACAGGGGACCCCCCTACGAGCAGTACTTC. It is translated as CASSSDRGPPYEQYF.

The chain carries TRBV9 and TRBJ1-6; D uncertain. V was shortened by 0 bases and J by 4 bases, with 17 bases between the two germline ends. CDR1 and CDR2 (germline): SGDLS, YYNGEE. The CDR3 has 18 residues. The CDR3 DNA reads as TGTGCCAGCAGCGTAGGCCCGGGAGGCACAAAGTATAATTCACCCCTCCACTTT. Translation: CASSVGPGGTKYNSPLHF.

The chain combines TRBV5-1 with TRBJ2-7, with TRBD1 identical over 9 bases. The length of the CDR3 is 15 residues. V trimming: 4 bases; J trimming: 7 bases; junction bases outside the gene matches: 12. Germline assignment: CDR1 SGHRS and CDR2 YFSETQ. CDR3 bases: TGCGCCAGCAGCCGAATGGACAGGGGATCGGAAGAGCAGTACTTC. Its protein product is CASSRMDRGSEEQYF.

The V and J genes are TRBV11-1 and TRBJ2-5; 12 bases agree with TRBD2. Germline CDR1 is SGHAT and CDR2 is FQDESV (reference sequence). CDR3 length: 15 amino acids. Trimming removed 5 bases from V and 5 bases from J; junction bases left unmatched: 6. CDR3 loop: CASSPGLAGPETQYF. The CDR3 nucleotides read TGTGCCAGCAGCCCCGGACTAGCGGGACCGGAGACCCAGTACTTC.

On this clone itself: Other nucleotide sequences from this sample produce the same CDR3. The chain employs TRBV29-1 and TRBJ2-1; 10 bases are shared with TRBD1. With 4 bases clipped from V and 3 bases from J, the junction kept 0 bases outside the gene matches. This CDR3 spans 13 amino acids. The germline V gene encodes CDR1 SQVTM and CDR2 ANQGSEA. The CDR3 is CSVGTGGYNEQFF. DNA of the CDR3: TGCAGCGTTGGGACAGGGGGCTACAATGAGCAGTTCTTC.

This clone is a singleton in its sample. V usage is TRBV7-9 and J usage is TRBJ2-1, with TRBD2 identical over 12 bases. Germline CDR1 and CDR2: SEHNR and FQNEAQ (reference sequence). The trim removed 5 bases at V and 6 bases at J, leaving 14 bases unmatched. The CDR3 loop spans 18 amino acids. The CDR3 sequence: CASSAGTSGYAPGNEQFF. The DNA of the CDR3 is TGTGCCAGCAGCGCCGGGACTAGCGGGTATGCCCCCGGCAATGAGCAGTTCTTC.

The V and J genes are TRBV6-5 and TRBJ1-6, with TRBD1 matching 8 bases. The ends lost 4 bases at V and 7 bases at J; junction bases unmatched: 3. The germline V gene has CDR1 MNHEY and CDR2 SVGAGI. This CDR3 is 14 amino acids long. The CDR3 here is CASSWDRYNSPLHF. CDR3 sequence (DNA): TGTGCCAGCAGTTGGGACAGGTACAATTCACCCCTCCACTTT.

V is TRBV6-6 and J is TRBJ1-2; the match to TRBD1 covers 8 bases. The length of the CDR3 is 15 residues. CDR1 MNHNY and CDR2 SVGAGI come from the germline V gene (reference sequence). The junction had 14 bases not matched to a gene; V was cut back by 6 bases and J by 8 bases. CDR3 protein: CASSSSYRTGTGYTF. CDR3 nucleotides: TGTGCCAGCAGCTCCTCTTATCGGACAGGGACGGGCTACACCTTC.

The chain has TRBV5-4 and TRBJ2-5; 7 bases line up with TRBD2. The CDR3 consists of 15 residues. Trimming cost V 1 base and J 2 bases; bases outside gene matches: 5. Germline values: CDR1 SGHNT, CDR2 YYREEE (reference sequence). The CDR3 reads CASSLIRGEQETQYF. The CDR3 bases are TGTGCCAGCAGCTTGATACGGGGGGAACAAGAGACCCAGTACTTC.

The CDR3 DNA reads TGTGCCAGCAGCCCGGGACTAGCGTACACAGATACGCAGTATTTT. Its translation: CASSPGLAYTDTQYF. The chain carries TRBV7-3 and TRBJ2-3, with TRBD2 identical over 10 bases. This CDR3 is built from 15 residues. The germline gives CDR1 SGHTA, CDR2 FQGTGA. J gave up 2 bases and V 5 bases, and 4 bases lay outside the gene matches.

This sequence joins TRBV6-1 and TRBJ1-4; unclear D gene. V shed 2 bases and J shed 7 bases, with 8 bases lying between them. The CDR3 spans 13 residues. CDR1 and CDR2 (germline): MNHNS, SASEGT. As DNA, the CDR3 is TGTGCCAGCAGTGAACCGGGTAGTGAAAAACTGTTTTTT. It yields the protein CASSEPGSEKLFF.

The chain has TRBV30 and TRBJ1-1, with TRBD1 as a possible D gene (6 bases). In germline, CDR1 is GTSNPN, CDR2 SVGIG (reference sequence). The CDR3 contains 16 residues. Deletions cut 5 bases from V and 1 base from J, with 20 bases between. The CDR3 DNA follows: TGTGCCTGGCGGGGGGGGCCAGCTACGGGGAACACTGAAGCTTTCTTT. It specifies CAWRGGPATGNTEAFF.

The gene calls are TRBV4-3 and TRBJ1-1; 10 bases are shared with TRBD1. Germline CDR1 is LGHNA and CDR2 is YSLEER. Trimming cost V 2 bases and J 11 bases; bases outside gene matches: 8. The CDR3 is made up of 14 amino acids. CDR3 residues: CASSQPGQGWRAFF. The CDR3 nucleotides read TGCGCCAGCAGCCAACCGGGACAGGGGTGGAGGGCTTTCTTT.

This clone occurred a few times. The chain couples TRBV28 to TRBJ1-2; perhaps TRBD1 as D (6 bases). The V end was cut by 3 bases, the J end by 10 bases, with 15 bases between. The CDR3 is made up of 13 amino acids. Per germline, CDR1 MDHEN and CDR2 SYDVKM. The CDR3 nucleotides are TGTGCCAGCAGTTTGAATACAGGGATAAACTACACCTTC. Translated, it gives CASSLNTGINYTF.

The J gene is TRBJ2-1, the V gene TRBV3-1 (or the pseudogene TRBV3-2), with 10 nucleotides matching TRBD2. CDR3 length equals 17 residues. V lost 1 base and J lost 9; bases outside the gene matches: 12. Germline CDR1 is LGHDT and CDR2 is YNNKEL (reference sequence). CDR3 sequence: CASSQVVGLAGDLEQFF. CDR3 bases: TGTGCCAGCAGCCAAGTCGTCGGGCTAGCGGGAGATCTTGAGCAGTTCTTC.